This T cell receptor (beta chain) is from a study of blood T cell repertoires in COVID-19. About the study: Sources were T cells, B-cell-depleted T cells, or PBMCs; the material itself was cDNA or gDNA.

Unmatched junction bases numbered 7, after V lost 5 bases and J lost 4 bases. There are 15 residues in the CDR3. Germline V lookup: CDR1 PRHDT, CDR2 FYEKMQ (reference sequence). This clone was counted a few times. The assay was immunoSEQ multiplex PCR, and TCRdb's table has in-frame clones only and misses some. Of 250,000 to 300,000 clones listed, approximately 87% are singletons. The rearrangement joins TRBV13 to TRBJ1-2, with 10 bases lining up with TRBD1. The specimen was peripheral blood. The source of this sequence is a man between 60 and 75 years old who had recovered from COVID-19. The CDR3, as DNA: TGTGCCAGCAGCACCTGGACAGGGGGAGGCTATGGCTACACCTTC. The encoded protein is CASSTWTGGGYGYTF.